Shown below are 24 T cell receptor beta chains from a single sample sequenced in a study of CD8 T cells in Susac syndrome. The RNA input was about 0.5 to 1 ug, and it was reverse transcribed with random hexamers. TCRdb passed the immunoSEQ multiplex PCR reads through MiXCR, listing each CDR3 protein once. The repertoire consists of approximately 190,000 distinct CDR3 sequences, with 90% to 95% occurring once and the leading ten covering 0.1%. Sequencing was carried out using CD4+ T cells from PBMCs. These TCRs come from a human donor in good health.

The chain couples TRBV7-2 to TRBJ2-2; TRBD1 matches at 8 bases. From germline, CDR1 is SGHTA and CDR2 FQGNSA. V lost 5 bases and J lost 1; bases outside the gene matches: 6. The CDR3 is 16 residues long. The CDR3 nucleotides read TGTGCCAGCAGCCGACCGACAGGGGTGAACACCGGGGAGCTGTTTTTT. This translates into CASSRPTGVNTGELFF.

The rearrangement links TRBV6-2 or TRBV6-3 to TRBJ2-7; a possible D gene is TRBD1 (6 bases). The CDR3 length is 12 residues. Trimming shortened V by 6 bases and J by 4 bases, and 10 bases separated the two germline ends. The germline V gene encodes CDR1 MNHEY and CDR2 SVGEGT. DNA for the CDR3: TGTGCCAGCAGGGACAGACTTTACGAGCAGTACGTC. Translated: CASRDRLYEQYV.

The chain is built from TRBV5-6 and TRBJ2-5, with 7 bases matching TRBD1. The trim removed 3 bases at V and 0 bases at J, leaving 5 bases unmatched. The length of the CDR3 is 15 residues. CDR1 is SGHDT and CDR2 is YYEEEE in the germline V gene. CDR3 sequence reads: CASSSGTDDQETQYF. As DNA, the CDR3 is TGTGCCAGCAGCTCCGGGACAGATGACCAAGAGACCCAGTACTTC.

J is TRBJ1-1 and V is TRBV7-2; D not certain. Germline CDR1 reads SGHTA; CDR2 reads FQGNSA. The CDR3 consists of 14 residues. The V and J ends lost 5 bases and 1 base respectively, with 11 bases between them. CDR3 amino acids: CASSPRLKNTEAFF. The CDR3 DNA reads TGTGCCAGCAGCCCCCGACTCAAGAACACTGAAGCTTTCTTT. Variable domain in full (rest from reference TRBV7-2 and TRBJ1-1): GAGVSQSPSNKVTEKGKDVELRCDPISGHTALYWYRQSLGQGLEFLIYFQGNSAPDKSGLPSDRFSAERTGGSVSTLTIQRTQQEDSAVYLCASSPRLKNTEAFFGQGTRLTVV.

This chain uses TRBV6-2 or TRBV6-3 with TRBJ1-2; D not certain. Trimming took off 4 bases at V and 8 bases at J, with 8 bases between the two ends. This CDR3 is built from 11 residues. The germline CDR1 and CDR2 sequences are MNHEY and SVGEGT. CDR3 loop: CASSFQQGYTF. The CDR3 DNA is TGTGCCAGCAGTTTCCAACAGGGCTACACCTTC.

This chain connects TRBV19 to TRBJ1-5, with D possibly being TRBD1 (5 bases). Germline values: CDR1 LNHDA, CDR2 SQIVND (reference sequence). Trimming removed 4 bases at V and 3 bases at J, with 10 bases between. This CDR3 contains 14 residues. The CDR3 coding sequence is TGTGCCAGTAGTACGGGACTTACCAATCAGCCCCAGCATTTT. It codes for CASSTGLTNQPQHF.

The chain is built from TRBV3-1 and TRBJ1-1; no clear D. Germline loops: CDR1 LGHDT, CDR2 YNNKEL (reference sequence). This CDR3 region has 12 residues. V shed 3 bases and J shed 4 bases, with 6 bases lying between them. The CDR3 DNA sequence: TGTGCCAGCAGCCAGGGTATCACTGAAGCTTTCTTT. Its protein product is CASSQGITEAFF.

The rearrangement joins TRBV4-2 to TRBJ2-3, with a tentative D call TRBD1 (6 bases). There are 13 residues in the CDR3. Germline-derived CDR1 and CDR2 are LGHNA and YNFKEQ. The ends were cut back, 5 bases at V and 1 base at J, with 7 bases in the middle. The CDR3 protein is CASSGGRTDTQYF. In nucleotides, the CDR3 is TGTGCCAGCAGCGGGGGCCGCACAGATACGCAGTATTTT.

The chain is built from TRBV12-3 or TRBV12-4 and TRBJ1-5, with 7 bases aligning to TRBD1. V shed 6 bases and J 4 bases; nucleotides not matched to a gene: 6. This CDR3 contains 14 residues. This CDR3 reads CASRLRDSNQPQHF. For the CDR3, the DNA is TGTGCCAGCAGACTCCGGGACAGTAATCAGCCCCAGCATTTT.

This chain uses TRBV7-2 with TRBJ2-7; D remains unclear. The V end was cut by 5 bases, the J end by 4 bases, with 15 bases between. Germline loops: CDR1 SGHTA, CDR2 FQGNSA. This CDR3 is 14 amino acids long. This CDR3 reads CASSPPGWGYEQYF. CDR3 in DNA: TGTGCCAGCAGCCCACCGGGCTGGGGTTACGAGCAGTACTTC.

V gene TRBV4-2 combines with J gene TRBJ2-2; D possibly corresponds to TRBD2 (5 bases). The CDR3 runs to 14 residues. Germline V gene data show CDR1 as LGHNA and CDR2 as YNFKEQ. Trimming took off 4 bases at V and 3 bases at J, with 9 bases between the two ends. The CDR3 loop reads CASSREGYTGELFF. The CDR3 DNA is TGTGCCAGCAGCCGCGAGGGTTACACCGGGGAGCTGTTTTTT.

This chain links TRBV5-1 with TRBJ1-1; D possibly corresponds to TRBD1 (5 bases). V gave up 3 bases and J gave up 1 base, with 16 bases separating them. Germline V CDR1 and CDR2: SGHRS, YFSETQ. The CDR3 contains 16 residues. The CDR3 DNA reads as TGCGCCAGCAGCTCGCTGGGGGGGGTTGGGAACACTGAAGCTTTCTTT. Protein: CASSSLGGVGNTEAFF.

J is TRBJ1-1 and V is TRBV19; D not certain. Germline CDR1 reads LNHDA; CDR2 reads SQIVND (reference sequence). V lost 0 bases and J 3 bases, leaving 8 bases between the germline ends. The CDR3 is 14 residues long. Written as DNA, the CDR3 is TGTGCCAGTAGTATAGATCGGTTGCACACTGAAGCTTTCTTT. Translated: CASSIDRLHTEAFF.

The chain carries TRBV6-5 and TRBJ2-1; D gene unclear. The germline CDR1 and CDR2 sequences are MNHEY and SVGAGI. V lost 2 bases to trimming and J lost 6 bases, with 5 bases between them. The CDR3 totals 12 residues. The CDR3 DNA follows: TGTGCCAGCAGTTACGGAACCAATGAGCAGTTCTTC. It is translated as CASSYGTNEQFF.

The genes are TRBV2 and TRBJ2-3; 7 bases align to TRBD1. This CDR3 comprises 14 residues. Germline V gene data show CDR1 as SNHLY and CDR2 as FYNNEI. Losses at the gene ends were 3 bases for V and 6 bases for J; bases not matched to a gene: 6. CDR3: CASSDRGNFDTQYF. The DNA of the CDR3 is TGTGCCAGCAGTGACAGGGGGAATTTTGATACGCAGTATTTT.

This clonotype was detected only once. The chain recombines TRBV18 with TRBJ1-1; D call uncertain. Germline V CDR1 and CDR2: KGHSH, LQKENI. The CDR3 has 15 amino acids. V lost 3 bases and J 10 bases, leaving 21 bases between the germline ends. The CDR3 region has the DNA TGTGCCAGCTCACCCTTCTCGGGCCTGACGAATCGAGCTTTCTTT. It translates to CASSPFSGLTNRAFF.

This chain joins TRBV7-8 and TRBJ2-7, with a possible D match to TRBD1 (6 bases). The V end was cut by 0 bases, the J end by 6 bases, with 6 bases between. Germline CDR1 SGHVS, CDR2 FQNEAQ. This CDR3 is 12 amino acids long. The CDR3 nucleotides are TGTGCCAGCAGCTTAGCACAGGGCGAGCAGTACGTC. Translating it yields CASSLAQGEQYV.

The chain carries TRBV6-2 or TRBV6-3 and TRBJ2-7; D call uncertain. CDR1 is MNHEY, CDR2 SVGEGT, per germline. Trimming took off 4 bases at V and 9 bases at J, with 19 bases between the two ends. The length of the CDR3 is 14 residues. The CDR3 protein is CASSSSTSTSAQYF. The CDR3, as DNA: TGTGCCAGCAGTTCAAGTACCTCGACATCAGCGCAGTACTTC.

The chain combines TRBV6-1 with TRBJ2-3, with 7 bases matching TRBD2. Germline V lookup: CDR1 MNHNS, CDR2 SASEGT. This CDR3 has 16 residues. V lost 6 bases to trimming and J lost 0 bases; unmatched junction nucleotides: 9. The CDR3 region is CASSISSGSSTDTQYF. In DNA, the CDR3 is TGTGCCAGCAGCATCTCTAGCGGTTCTAGCACAGATACGCAGTATTTT.

The chain combines TRBV28 with TRBJ1-1; D uncertain. Trimming shortened V by 6 bases and J by 5 bases, and 13 bases separated the two germline ends. The CDR3 is made up of 13 amino acids. Germline lookup yields CDR1 MDHEN and CDR2 SYDVKM. CDR3 loop: CASSYSWGTEAFF. CDR3 coding DNA: TGTGCCAGCAGCTACTCCTGGGGAACTGAAGCTTTCTTT.

J is TRBJ1-5 and V is TRBV6-6, with a possible D match to TRBD1 (5 bases). V lost 4 bases to trimming and J lost 6 bases, with 10 bases between them. This CDR3 region has 13 residues. Germline V lookup: CDR1 MNHNY, CDR2 SVGAGI (reference sequence). The DNA of the CDR3 is TGTGCCAGCAGTTTCCCCGGGGGTCAGCCCCAGCATTTT. Encoded protein: CASSFPGGQPQHF.

The chain carries TRBV6-2 or TRBV6-3 and TRBJ2-7, with D possibly matching TRBD2 (6 bases). The CDR3 has 12 residues. Per germline, CDR1 MNHEY and CDR2 SVGEGT. Trimming took off 9 bases at V and 5 bases at J, with 14 bases between the two ends. CDR3 sequence: CASIGGSHEQYV. CDR3 nucleotide sequence: TGTGCCAGTATTGGGGGGAGCCACGAGCAGTACGTC.

V is TRBV30 and J is TRBJ2-3, with 7 bases aligning to TRBD2. The length of the CDR3 is 15 residues. Germline CDR1 is GTSNPN and CDR2 is SVGIG (reference sequence). With V trimmed by 2 bases and J by 0 bases, 5 bases remained unmatched. The CDR3, as DNA: TGTGCCTGGAGTAAAGCGGGGAAAAGCACAGATACGCAGTATTTT. It codes for CAWSKAGKSTDTQYF.

The V and J genes are TRBV20-1 and TRBJ1-3, with D maybe TRBD1 (5 bases). Germline V gene lookup returns CDR1 DFQATT and CDR2 SNEGSKA (reference sequence). Deletions cut 7 bases from V and 4 bases from J, with 14 bases between. The CDR3 length is 13 residues. For the CDR3, the DNA is TGCAGTGGGCGGGGGGTGTGGGGAAACACCATATATTTT. It yields the protein CSGRGVWGNTIYF.